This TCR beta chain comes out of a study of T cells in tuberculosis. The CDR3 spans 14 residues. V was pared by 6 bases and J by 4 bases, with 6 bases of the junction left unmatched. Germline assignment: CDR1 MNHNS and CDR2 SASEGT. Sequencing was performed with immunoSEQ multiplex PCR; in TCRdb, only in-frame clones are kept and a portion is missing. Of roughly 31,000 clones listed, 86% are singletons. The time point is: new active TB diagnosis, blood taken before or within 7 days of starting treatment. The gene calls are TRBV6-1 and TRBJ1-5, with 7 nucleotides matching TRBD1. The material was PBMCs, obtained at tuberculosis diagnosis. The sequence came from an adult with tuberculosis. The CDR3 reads CASRAGTANQPQHF. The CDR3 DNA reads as TGTGCCAGCAGAGCCGGGACAGCGAATCAGCCCCAGCATTTT.